This T cell receptor beta chain was obtained from a study of T-cell memory formation after mild COVID-19. Study-wide results and limits: That cross-reactive memory joined was suggested by some responding clones appearing in pre-infection memory.

The CDR3 has 17 residues. The V and J ends lost 5 bases and 0 bases, in that order; junction bases with no gene match: 9. In this sample, this clonotype turned up a few times. Its specificity is unknown. With constant-segment primers, 5'RACE yielded cDNA libraries of TCR alpha and TCR beta that carried sample barcodes and UMIs. TCRdb processed the 5' RACE reads anew with MiXCR; each CDR3 protein has one entry. The sample consists of under 110,000 distinct CDR3 sequences, approximately 17% of them appearing once. The rearrangement joins TRBV12-3 or TRBV12-4 to TRBJ1-3; TRBD1 matches 8 bases. The material sequenced was PBMCs or a T cell subset sorted from them (not recorded which). The sequence came from an adult woman who had mild COVID-19 (a few samples of this study predate the infection). Cell type and time point are not known. The DNA of the CDR3 is TGTGCCAGCAGTCACTCCCGGGACAGGAGCTCTGGAAACACCATATATTTT. Translation gives CASSHSRDRSSGNTIYF.